One sample yielded the 6 T cell receptor beta chains listed below, sequenced in a study of CD8 T cells in Susac syndrome. With random hexamers, 0.5 to 1 ug RNA was reverse transcribed. TCRdb redid the calling of the immunoSEQ multiplex PCR reads with MiXCR, one entry per CDR3 protein. Seen here are approximately 160,000 distinct CDR3 sequences, under 95% observed once, and the top ten hold around 0.097%. Source material: CD4+ T cells from PBMCs. The receptor set was obtained from a human donor with multiple sclerosis.

This chain joins TRBV24-1 and TRBJ1-1; no clear D. The CDR3 contains 13 residues. The V and J ends lost 1 base and 1 base respectively, with 3 bases between them. Germline CDR1 and CDR2: KGHDR and SFDVKD. The CDR3: CATSDFANTEAFF. CDR3 DNA: TGTGCCACCAGTGATTTTGCGAACACTGAAGCTTTCTTT.

This clonotype was observed a single time. The rearrangement uses TRBV30 and TRBJ2-5; 7 bases align to TRBD2. J gave up 5 bases and V 4 bases, and 19 bases lay outside the gene matches. Germline V gene lookup returns CDR1 GTSNPN and CDR2 SVGIG (reference sequence). The CDR3 consists of 17 residues. CDR3: CAWNPGRVGGRRETQYF. CDR3 coding DNA: TGTGCCTGGAATCCAGGGAGGGTCGGCGGGAGAAGGGAGACCCAGTACTTC.

The chain has TRBV20-1 and TRBJ2-4; TRBD2 matches 16 bases. Trimming at V came to 6 bases and at J to 8 bases, leaving 7 bases not matched to a gene. The CDR3 runs 15 residues. The germline CDR1 and CDR2 sequences are DFQATT and SNEGSKA (reference sequence). The CDR3 sequence: CSAAPGTSGGDIQYF. For the CDR3, the DNA is TGCAGTGCGGCCCCAGGGACTAGCGGGGGGGACATTCAGTACTTC.

V usage is TRBV2 and J usage is TRBJ2-7; D perhaps matches TRBD2 (6 bases). This CDR3 region has 14 residues. The V and J ends lost 8 bases and 0 bases respectively, with 14 bases between them. The germline gives CDR1 SNHLY, CDR2 FYNNEI. The DNA for the CDR3 is TGTGCCAGCCGGAGGGACTCCTCCTCCTACGAGCAGTACTTC. Its translation: CASRRDSSSYEQYF.

The chain recombines TRBV6-1 with TRBJ2-2; D not certain. Trimming pared 5 bases from V and 0 bases from J, leaving 7 bases between. Germline V gives CDR1 MNHNS, CDR2 SASEGT. The CDR3 extends over 14 amino acids. CDR3 protein: CASSQSANTGELFF. DNA of the CDR3: TGTGCCAGCAGTCAGTCAGCGAACACCGGGGAGCTGTTTTTT.

The V gene is TRBV7-2, the J gene TRBJ1-2, with D possibly matching TRBD1 (5 bases). Looked up from germline, CDR1 is SGHTA and CDR2 is FQGNSA. The CDR3 runs 16 residues. V lost 5 bases and J 4 bases, leaving 20 bases between the germline ends. The CDR3 sequence is CASSPRRRRGGYGYTF. The CDR3 region has the DNA TGTGCCAGCAGCCCCCGGCGCAGGAGGGGAGGCTATGGCTACACCTTC.